This T cell receptor beta chain was obtained from a study of vaccination and CD4 T cells after COVID-19. Whole-study context: Treatment of control cultures consisted of a CEFX pool, an HIV-1 Nef pool, or no peptide.

Remarks on this clonotype: Its antigen is as yet unknown.

At the Johns Hopkins FTIC core, DNA taken from cultured CD4+ T cells was sequenced by way of the Oncomine TCR Beta short-read assay. Cultured CD4+ T cells yielded the extracted genomic DNA. Via MiXCR, TCRdb re-called the PCR reads, giving one row per CDR3 protein. Of 9,500 to 12,000 distinct CDR3 sequences in the sample, more than 35% are singletons; the top ten hold 16%. Treatment indicated: approximately 9-day PBMC culture with coronavirus spike peptide pools or control peptides (ViraFEST assay). Gathered ahead of the COVID-19 pandemic (2011-2018) were the CD4+ T cells of the unexposed donor. Sequenced sample: CD4+ T cells from blood, cultured in vitro. The receptor comes from a human donor in good health.

CDR3 sequence reads: CASSYYGVEQFF. CDR3 in DNA: TGTGCCAGCAGTTACTACGGGGTGGAGCAGTTCTTC. This rearrangement joins TRBV6-2 or TRBV6-3 to TRBJ2-1; D possibly corresponds to TRBD2 (5 bases). Germline loops: CDR1 MNHEY, CDR2 SVGEGT. This CDR3 is 12 amino acids long. V was trimmed by 1 base and J by 10 bases, leaving 8 bases between them.